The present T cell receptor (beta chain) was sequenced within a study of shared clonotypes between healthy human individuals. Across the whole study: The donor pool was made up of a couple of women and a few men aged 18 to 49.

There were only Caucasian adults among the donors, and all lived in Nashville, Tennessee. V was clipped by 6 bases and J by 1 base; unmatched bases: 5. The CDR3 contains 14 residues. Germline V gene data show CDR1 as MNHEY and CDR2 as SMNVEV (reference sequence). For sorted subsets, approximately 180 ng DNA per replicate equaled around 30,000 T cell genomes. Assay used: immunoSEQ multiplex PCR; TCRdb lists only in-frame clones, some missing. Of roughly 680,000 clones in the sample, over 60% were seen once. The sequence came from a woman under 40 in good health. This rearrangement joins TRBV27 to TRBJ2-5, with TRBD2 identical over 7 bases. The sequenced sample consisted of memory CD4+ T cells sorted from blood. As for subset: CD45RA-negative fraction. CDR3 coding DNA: TGTGCCAGCAGATCAGCGGGGTTCCAAGAGACCCAGTACTTC. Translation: CASRSAGFQETQYF.